The 9 T cell receptor beta chains below come from one sample, sequenced in a study of neurological immune-mediated disorders. TCRdb called the 5' RACE reads again in MiXCR, with one record for every CDR3 protein. This sample carries 66,000 or so distinct CDR3 sequences, 5.2% of them seen once, and the ten largest clones take about 3%. Source material: PBMCs. Every receptor here comes from a woman in her 30s with multiple sclerosis.

This clonotype was counted many times. The CDR3 reads CASSDRSGTGVPYEQYF. CDR3 nucleotides: TGTGCCAGCAGTGATCGATCCGGGACAGGGGTGCCCTACGAGCAGTACTTC. This chain uses TRBV6-6 with TRBJ2-7, with 10 bases matching TRBD1. V dropped 5 bases and J dropped 2; count of bases not matched to a gene: 12. Germline assignment: CDR1 MNHNY and CDR2 SVGAGI (reference sequence). The CDR3 extends over 17 amino acids.

This clonotype was found many times. This rearrangement joins TRBV5-6 to TRBJ1-5, with D hard to call. V was trimmed by 1 base and J by 4 bases, leaving 9 bases between them. Germline V gene sequence: CDR1 SGHDT, CDR2 YYEEEE. The CDR3 covers 14 residues. CDR3 sequence reads: CASSLRTANQPQHF. CDR3 DNA sequence: TGTGCCAGCAGCTTGCGGACGGCTAATCAGCCCCAGCATTTT.

This clonotype has more than one count but fewer than ten. For the CDR3, the DNA is TGCGCCAGCAGCTTGGCCCCAGGGGGACAGTTAATGAACACTGAAGCTTTCTTT. Its translation is CASSLAPGGQLMNTEAFF. This chain links TRBV5-1 with TRBJ1-1; 7 bases fit TRBD1. The CDR3 consists of 18 residues. The ends lost 0 bases at V and 0 bases at J; junction bases unmatched: 11. Looked up from germline, CDR1 is SGHRS and CDR2 is YFSETQ.

Many counts were recorded for this clonotype. The CDR3 sequence: CSARDRRAGESPLHF. CDR3 nucleotide sequence: TGCAGTGCTAGAGATCGACGAGCGGGTGAATCACCCCTCCACTTT. The V gene is TRBV20-1, the J gene TRBJ1-6; D call uncertain. The germline gives CDR1 DFQATT, CDR2 SNEGSKA (reference sequence). V gave up 0 bases and J gave up 10 bases, with 16 bases separating them. The CDR3 runs to 15 residues.

There are many counts of this clonotype. V is TRBV25-1 and J is TRBJ1-2, with unresolved D. The germline CDR1 and CDR2 sequences are MGHDK and SYGVNS. The CDR3 has 14 amino acids. V lost 7 bases, J lost 0 bases, and 12 bases lay in between. The CDR3 region has the DNA TGTGCCAGCATGGGGAGAGGACCTAACTATGGCTACACCTTC. Protein product: CASMGRGPNYGYTF.

The chain is built from TRBV7-8 and TRBJ2-3; 15 nucleotides align to TRBD2. The CDR3 extends over 16 amino acids. V lost 5 bases, J lost 6 bases, and 6 bases stayed unmatched. Germline V gene sequence: CDR1 SGHVS, CDR2 FQNEAQ. CDR3 in amino acids: CASSQGLAGGSDTQYF. DNA of the CDR3: TGTGCCAGCAGCCAGGGACTAGCGGGGGGTTCGGATACGCAGTATTTT. The full variable domain, rest sourced from reference TRBV7-8 and TRBJ2-3, is GAGVSQSPRYKVAKRGQDVALRCDPISGHVSLFWYQQALGQGPEFLTYFQNEAQLDKSGLPSDRFFAERPEGSVSTLKIQRTQQEDSAVYLCASSQGLAGGSDTQYFGPGTRLTVL.

The chain recombines TRBV11-1 with TRBJ2-1; 12 bases fit TRBD2. The trim removed 5 bases at V and 7 bases at J, leaving 6 bases unmatched. The CDR3 length is 15 residues. From germline, CDR1 is SGHAT and CDR2 FQDESV (reference sequence). CDR3 region: CASSPTSGGSNEQFF. Here the CDR3 DNA reads TGTGCCAGCAGCCCCACTAGCGGGGGGTCAAATGAGCAGTTCTTC.

This clonotype was seen at least ten times. The V gene is TRBV12-5, the J gene TRBJ2-7; 7 positions agree with TRBD1. With V trimmed by 3 bases and J by 6 bases, 8 bases remained unmatched. Germline-derived CDR1 and CDR2 are LGHNT and FRNRAP. This CDR3 spans 14 amino acids. CDR3 sequence reads: CASGFTGAPGEQYF. The CDR3 nucleotides read TGTGCTAGTGGTTTTACAGGGGCGCCCGGCGAGCAGTACTTC. Full variable domain (rest looked up from reference TRBV12-5 and TRBJ2-7): DARVTQTPRHKVTEMGQEVTMRCQPILGHNTVFWYRQTMMQGLELLAYFRNRAPLDDSGMPKDRFSAEMPDATLATLKIQPSEPRDSAVYFCASGFTGAPGEQYFGPGTRLTVT.

This clonotype was seen only a few times. The chain uses TRBV20-1 and TRBJ2-7; TRBD2 is a possible D gene (5 bases). CDR1 and CDR2 from the germline V gene are DFQATT and SNEGSKA (reference sequence). With 7 bases removed from V and 0 bases from J, the gap between germline ends came to 7 bases. The CDR3 is 11 amino acids. This chain's CDR3 is CSGESSYEQYF. The CDR3 coding sequence is TGCAGTGGGGAGAGCTCCTACGAGCAGTACTTC.